The rows below give T cell receptor beta chains drawn from one sample of a study of T-cell reconstitution after alpha-beta-depleted transplantation in children. Each CDR3 protein gets one entry after TCRdb re-called the PCR reads with MiXCR. The profile covers 550,000 to 600,000 distinct CDR3 sequences, with under 25% appearing a single time and over 12% taken by the ten largest. The sample here was PBMCs, mostly from graft donor cells, taken 360 days after TCRalphabeta/CD19-depleted stem cell transplant. The receptors stem from a boy under three years old who had a stem cell transplant for acute myeloid leukemia, so the T cells may come from the graft donor. CDR3s include the opening cysteine and the closing phenylalanine or tryptophan. A D gene is named only where the DNA matches it firmly. Only some rows state a clone size, as once, few, many or a class for expanded clones.

TRBV12-3/TRBV12-4	TRBD1	TRBJ1-4	.	TGTGCCAGCACCCTTTTGGACAGGGAAGGGGCTGCAACTAATGAAAAACTGTTTTTT	CASTLLDREGAATNEKLFF
TRBV10-3	.	TRBJ2-3	.	TGTGCCATCAGTGAGTCGAGGGCGGGACGGCAAAAAGGGGATACGCAGTATTTT	CAISESRAGRQKGDTQYF
TRBV7-9	.	TRBJ2-5	many	TGTGCCAGCAGCTTAGCCGTGGGATTTGGGACCCAGTACTTC	CASSLAVGFGTQYF
TRBV6-1	.	TRBJ1-6	many	TGTGCCAGCACCAACGGGGTCCGAAATTCACCCCTCCACTTT	CASTNGVRNSPLHF
TRBV10-3	.	TRBJ2-7	many	TGTGCCATCAGTGGAGGCACCCTCTCCTACGAGCAGTACTTC	CAISGGTLSYEQYF
TRBV6-5	.	TRBJ2-4	few	TGTGCCAGCAGTTACTCGGCCTCCGGGGGATCCAAAAACATTCAGTACTTC	CASSYSASGGSKNIQYF
TRBV25-1	.	TRBJ2-1	few	TGTGCCAGCAGTGAATCTCTCGGGGCTGTCTACAATGAGCAGTTCTTC	CASSESLGAVYNEQFF
TRBV7-2	TRBD1	TRBJ2-7	few	TGTGCCAGCAGCCAGATGACAGGGGTACACGAGCAGTACTTC	CASSQMTGVHEQYF
TRBV7-9	.	TRBJ2-1	few	TGTGCCAGCAGCTTAGTGGCAGGGACGAATGAGCAGTTCTTC	CASSLVAGTNEQFF
TRBV11-2	TRBD1	TRBJ1-4	.	TGTGCCAGCACCCCGGGACAGGGTAATGAAAAACTGTTTTTT	CASTPGQGNEKLFF
TRBV20-1	.	TRBJ2-4	.	TGCAGTGCTAGAGTCCCCCGCCCAGGGAACATTCAGTACTTC	CSARVPRPGNIQYF
TRBV20-1	.	TRBJ2-7	.	TGCAGTGCCTCTGGGAGCGAGCAGTACTTC	CSASGSEQYF
TRBV27	.	TRBJ2-1	.	TGTGCCAGCAGTTCTCCCCGGCGGGACCCCTACAATGAGCAGTTCTTC	CASSSPRRDPYNEQFF
TRBV19	TRBD1	TRBJ1-6	.	TGTGCCAGTAGTAGGGACAGGCGGTGGCCCCTCCACTTT	CASSRDRRWPLHF
TRBV6-1	.	TRBJ1-3	.	TGTGCCAGCAGTGAAGGAAACACCATATATTTT	CASSEGNTIYF
TRBV11-3	.	TRBJ2-2	many	TGTGCCAGCAGCTCGGGGCCGGGGCACGCGAACACCGGGGAGCTGTTTTTT	CASSSGPGHANTGELFF
TRBV12-3/TRBV12-4	TRBD1	TRBJ1-1	few	TGTGCCAGTTACAGACAGGGTGGAACTGAAGCTTTCTTT	CASYRQGGTEAFF
TRBV14	.	TRBJ1-5	.	TGTGCCAGCAGCAGTAACAGCAATCAGCCCCAGCATTTT	CASSSNSNQPQHF
TRBV20-1	TRBD1	TRBJ2-1	many	TGCAGTGCTAGAGATTTCCCCGGCCGGGACAGGGGGGTCAATGAGCAGTTCTTC	CSARDFPGRDRGVNEQFF
TRBV6-1	.	TRBJ1-6	few	TGTGCCAGCAGTAGCGGACACGATAATTCACCCCTCCACTTT	CASSSGHDNSPLHF
TRBV12-3/TRBV12-4	.	TRBJ1-2	few	TGTGCCAGCAGTGATGGAGGGACCTTAGCTAACTATGGCTACACCTTC	CASSDGGTLANYGYTF
TRBV7-2	.	TRBJ2-7	many	TGTGCCAGCAGCTTTTCAGGGCCCTCCTACGAGCAGTACTTC	CASSFSGPSYEQYF
TRBV5-1	TRBD2	TRBJ2-1	few	TGCGCCAGCAACCTCGGGGGGATAAATGAGCAGTTCTTC	CASNLGGINEQFF
TRBV5-1	TRBD1	TRBJ1-1	few	TGCGCCAGCAGCCTGGAACAGGGGTGGACTGAAGCTTTCTTT	CASSLEQGWTEAFF
TRBV20-1	.	TRBJ2-2	.	TGCAGTGCTAGAGCTGGGTTCTTGAACACCGGGGAGCTGTTTTTT	CSARAGFLNTGELFF
TRBV6-5	.	TRBJ2-6	.	TGTGCCAGCAGTTACTCGGCGGGGGCGCGTTCTCGAGGGTCCAACGTCCTGACTTTC	CASSYSAGARSRGSNVLTF
TRBV20-1	.	TRBJ1-1	.	TGCAGTAGGAGACAAGCTAACGTCGGGGCTTTCTTT	CSRRQANVGAFF